The 10 T cell receptor beta chains below all came from one sample that was sequenced in a study of blood T cell repertoires in COVID-19. Some clones are missing from TCRdb's copy, which holds only in-frame ones; the method was immunoSEQ multiplex PCR. The sample lists under 200,000 clones; more than 70% were seen once. Sequenced sample: peripheral blood. The receptor source for this set is a young man with active or convalescent COVID-19.

The chain recombines TRBV7-9 with TRBJ2-3; 10 nucleotides agree with TRBD1. The CDR3 length is 14 residues. Germline values: CDR1 SEHNR, CDR2 FQNEAQ (reference sequence). V lost 7 bases and J lost 6; bases outside the gene matches: 7. The CDR3 nucleotides read TGTGCCAGCATCCGACAGGGGGCCGGGGATACGCAGTATTTT. It yields the protein CASIRQGAGDTQYF.

The CDR3 reads CASSPLLAGGAYEQYF. CDR3 in DNA: TGTGCCAGCAGCCCTCTACTAGCGGGAGGGGCCTACGAGCAGTACTTC. This chain joins TRBV28 and TRBJ2-7, with 13 bases that match TRBD2. The J segment lost 2 bases and the V segment lost 6 bases, leaving 7 bases of the junction unmatched. CDR3 size: 16 residues. CDR1 MDHEN and CDR2 SYDVKM come from the germline V gene.

The chain is built from TRBV27 and TRBJ2-7, with 9 nucleotides matching TRBD1. The V gene's germline CDR1 is MNHEY and CDR2 SMNVEV (reference sequence). V lost 5 bases, J lost 3 bases, and 2 bases stayed unmatched. The CDR3 is made up of 13 amino acids. The DNA of the CDR3 is TGTGCCAGCAGTACGACAGGGGGCTACGAGCAGTACTTC. As protein: CASSTTGGYEQYF.

The J gene is TRBJ2-7, the V gene TRBV5-5; D gene ambiguous. This CDR3 has 11 residues. Germline V CDR1 and CDR2: SGHKS, YYEKEE (reference sequence). V was clipped by 4 bases and J by 4 bases, with 6 bases between them. In DNA form, the CDR3 reads TGTGCCAGCAGCCCGGGTTACGAGCAGTACTTC. Translated: CASSPGYEQYF.

The V gene is TRBV19, the J gene TRBJ1-6; perhaps TRBD1 as D (6 bases). This CDR3 comprises 14 residues. V dropped 3 bases and J dropped 6 bases, with 9 bases sitting between them. In germline, CDR1 is LNHDA, CDR2 SQIVND (reference sequence). This CDR3 is CASSITGINSPLHF. For the CDR3, the DNA is TGTGCCAGTAGTATTACAGGGATTAATTCACCCCTCCACTTT.

This chain joins TRBV3-1 (or the pseudogene TRBV3-2) and TRBJ2-5; D is unresolved. This CDR3 spans 13 amino acids. Per the germline V gene, CDR1 is LGHDT and CDR2 is YNNKEL (reference sequence). V lost 4 bases and J lost 5, with 11 bases in between. CDR3 DNA sequence: TGTGCCAGCAGCCTCGGCGGATCGGAGACCCAGTACTTC. It is translated as CASSLGGSETQYF.

The chain combines TRBV5-1 with TRBJ1-1; 7 bases are shared with TRBD1. V shed 4 bases and J 4 bases; nucleotides not matched to a gene: 7. The CDR3 contains 14 residues. In germline, CDR1 is SGHRS, CDR2 YFSETQ. For the CDR3, the DNA is TGCGCCAGCAGCATAGACAGGGTTCCCACTGAAGCTTTCTTT. Protein: CASSIDRVPTEAFF.

The chain joins TRBV27 to TRBJ1-5, with D maybe TRBD1 (6 bases). Germline values: CDR1 MNHEY, CDR2 SMNVEV (reference sequence). V gave up 5 bases and J gave up 3 bases, with 11 bases separating them. This CDR3 is built from 14 residues. The CDR3 is CASSPGAVNQPQHF. CDR3 sequence (DNA): TGTGCCAGCAGTCCAGGGGCAGTCAATCAGCCCCAGCATTTT.

For the CDR3, the DNA is TGTGCCAGCAGAAGACCGGGGTCGGCCGGGGAGCTGTTTTTT. It codes for CASRRPGSAGELFF. The chain is built from TRBV6-5 and TRBJ2-2; perhaps TRBD2 as D (5 bases). Trimming removed 6 bases from V and 6 bases from J, with 14 bases in between. This CDR3 has 14 residues. CDR1 and CDR2 (germline): MNHEY, SVGAGI.

This clone was seen a few times. The chain carries TRBV7-8 and TRBJ1-5, with TRBD1 matching 8 bases. The CDR3 is 16 amino acids. The ends lost 3 bases at V and 0 bases at J; junction bases unmatched: 4. Germline loops: CDR1 SGHVS, CDR2 FQNEAQ. CDR3 loop: CASSFDRGYSNQPQHF. DNA for the CDR3: TGTGCCAGCAGCTTCGACAGGGGCTATAGCAATCAGCCCCAGCATTTT.